The rows below give T cell receptor beta chains drawn from one sample of a study of T-cell reconstitution after alpha-beta-depleted transplantation in children. TCRdb recomputed calls from the PCR reads with MiXCR, one row per CDR3 protein. The data hold approximately 590,000 distinct CDR3 sequences, with over 9.5% observed a single time. Sequences were derived from PBMCs from the stem cell graft donor, sampled from the stem cell graft. The receptor set was obtained from a human donor who donated a stem cell graft to a child with acute myeloid leukemia. Each CDR3 is given with its conserved first and last residue. Each record gives: V gene, clone size, D gene, J gene, CDR3 DNA, CDR3 protein. The D gene is left open where the match is weak. Rows give clone size only sometimes, using once, few, many, or a class for an expanded clone.

v_gene: TRBV7-2
abundance: few
d_gene: TRBD2
j_gene: TRBJ2-7
CDR3nt: TGTGCCAGCAGCTTTGAAGCGGGAGAAGTGTACGAGCAGTACTTC
CDR3aa: CASSFEAGEVYEQYF

v_gene: TRBV27
abundance: many
d_gene: NA
j_gene: TRBJ2-7
CDR3nt: TGTGCCAGCAGTCAAGCCGGGACGAAAATATACGAGCAGTACTTC
CDR3aa: CASSQAGTKIYEQYF

v_gene: TRBV20-1
abundance: NA
d_gene: NA
j_gene: TRBJ1-1
CDR3nt: TGCAGTGCTAGGGAATTCAGACGGGGGACGAACACTGAAGCTTTCTTT
CDR3aa: CSAREFRRGTNTEAFF

v_gene: TRBV29-1
abundance: many
d_gene: NA
j_gene: TRBJ1-6
CDR3nt: TGCAGCGCAAAGACCACAGAGCCGAGCTCCTATAATTCACCCCTCCACTTT
CDR3aa: CSAKTTEPSSYNSPLHF

v_gene: TRBV4-2
abundance: many
d_gene: TRBD2
j_gene: TRBJ2-3
CDR3nt: TGTGCCAGCAGCCCCTCGGGAGGGGGTTCTAAGATAGATACGCAGTATTTT
CDR3aa: CASSPSGGGSKIDTQYF

v_gene: TRBV28
abundance: many
d_gene: TRBD2
j_gene: TRBJ2-1
CDR3nt: TGTGCCAGCAGCCGAATAGCGGGAGGGGAGGTTTTTTTCTTC
CDR3aa: CASSRIAGGEVFFF

v_gene: TRBV20-1
abundance: few
d_gene: TRBD2
j_gene: TRBJ2-2
CDR3nt: TGCAGTGCTAGGGCGGCGGGAGCGGTGAACACCGGGGAGCTGTTTTTT
CDR3aa: CSARAAGAVNTGELFF

v_gene: TRBV7-8
abundance: many
d_gene: NA
j_gene: TRBJ2-1
CDR3nt: TGTGCCAGCAGCTTAGAGGGGAGATACAATGAGCAGTTCTTC
CDR3aa: CASSLEGRYNEQFF

v_gene: TRBV14
abundance: NA
d_gene: NA
j_gene: TRBJ1-1
CDR3nt: TGTGCCAGCAGCCAGAACAGGGTTGACACTGAAGCTTTCTTT
CDR3aa: CASSQNRVDTEAFF

v_gene: TRBV7-2
abundance: many
d_gene: NA
j_gene: TRBJ1-3
CDR3nt: TGTGCCAGCAGCCGTAGTAGAGGGAGCTCTGGAAACACCATATATTTT
CDR3aa: CASSRSRGSSGNTIYF

v_gene: TRBV20-1
abundance: NA
d_gene: NA
j_gene: TRBJ2-5
CDR3nt: TGCAGTGCTAAAGGTCCAGGAAACCAAGAGACCCAGTACTTC
CDR3aa: CSAKGPGNQETQYF

v_gene: TRBV29-1
abundance: NA
d_gene: NA
j_gene: TRBJ2-3
CDR3nt: TGCAGCGGTCGTGTCACAGATACGCAGTATTTT
CDR3aa: CSGRVTDTQYF